These 18 T cell receptor beta chains originate from one sample sequenced in a study of identical twins. TCRdb passed the 5' RACE reads through MiXCR, listing each CDR3 protein once. This sample carries approximately 670,000 distinct CDR3 sequences, 5.5% to 6.5% of them seen once, and the ten largest clones take under 2%. Sequencing was done on a sample of naive T cells sorted from blood. The receptors were gathered from a man aged 18 to 30 in good health.

This clonotype was seen at least ten times. The CDR3 here is CASSQEGGTDNEQFF. The CDR3 nucleotides are TGTGCCAGCAGCCAAGAAGGCGGGACGGACAATGAGCAGTTCTTC. The chain joins TRBV4-2 to TRBJ2-1; D is perhaps TRBD2 (6 bases). Germline V gene data show CDR1 as LGHNA and CDR2 as YNFKEQ. The CDR3 totals 15 residues. V was clipped by 0 bases and J by 5 bases, with 11 bases between them.

This clonotype was observed at least ten times. This rearrangement joins TRBV29-1 to TRBJ2-5, with D maybe TRBD2 (6 bases). The CDR3 has 13 residues. The V end was cut by 6 bases, the J end by 5 bases, with 16 bases between. Germline loops: CDR1 SQVTM, CDR2 ANQGSEA. CDR3 region: CSVGGDFRETQYF. CDR3 in DNA: TGCAGCGTGGGTGGGGACTTTCGGGAGACCCAGTACTTC.

This clonotype was observed at least ten times. V gene TRBV5-1 combines with J gene TRBJ2-3; D is perhaps TRBD1 (6 bases). Germline V lookup: CDR1 SGHRS, CDR2 YFSETQ. The CDR3 contains 15 residues. V lost 3 bases and J lost 8, with 19 bases in between. CDR3 region: CASSSISPQGTTQYF. In nucleotides, the CDR3 is TGCGCCAGCAGCTCCATTTCCCCACAGGGTACTACGCAGTATTTT.

This clonotype was detected ten times or more. This chain links TRBV6-1 with TRBJ1-1; 7 positions match TRBD1. Looked up from germline, CDR1 is MNHNS and CDR2 is SASEGT. The CDR3 runs 15 residues. V was pared by 6 bases and J by 0 bases, with 7 bases of the junction left unmatched. CDR3 sequence: CASRIGQAMNTEAFF. The DNA for the CDR3 is TGTGCCAGCAGAATTGGACAGGCTATGAACACTGAAGCTTTCTTT.

In this sample, this clonotype turned up many times. The chain uses TRBV14 and TRBJ1-4; no clear D gene. V lost 5 bases and J 1 base, leaving 8 bases between the germline ends. CDR3 length: 14 amino acids. Germline V gene data show CDR1 as SGHDN and CDR2 as FVKESK. CDR3 in DNA: TGTGCCAGCAGCAAAGGGTTAACTAATGAAAAACTGTTTTTT. Its translation: CASSKGLTNEKLFF.

This clonotype was counted at least ten times. The J gene is TRBJ2-1, the V gene TRBV11-1; tentative D call: TRBD1 (5 bases). Deletions cut 3 bases from V and 9 bases from J, with 6 bases between. In germline, CDR1 is SGHAT, CDR2 FQDESV (reference sequence). The CDR3 totals 11 residues. The CDR3 loop is CASSFGAEQFF. The DNA for the CDR3 is TGTGCCAGCAGCTTTGGGGCTGAGCAGTTCTTC.

This clonotype was recorded at least ten times. The chain uses TRBV5-1 and TRBJ2-1; 8 bases map to TRBD2. The CDR3 is made up of 17 amino acids. In germline, CDR1 is SGHRS, CDR2 YFSETQ. J gave up 8 bases and V 4 bases, and 17 bases lay outside the gene matches. CDR3 coding DNA: TGCGCCAGCAGCGCACAGGGACTAGGGCGAACAGTCGATGAGCAGTTCTTC. Residues: CASSAQGLGRTVDEQFF. The entire variable domain, with the rest obtained from reference TRBV5-1 and TRBJ2-1, is as follows: KAGVTQTPRYLIKTRGQQVTLSCSPISGHRSVSWYQQTPGQGLQFLFEYFSETQRNKGNFPGRFSGRQFSNSRSEMNVSTLELGDSALYLCASSAQGLGRTVDEQFFGPGTRLTVL.

In this sample, this clonotype turned up many times. The gene calls are TRBV7-2 and TRBJ2-3; D possibly uses TRBD1 or TRBD2 (5 bases each). Between the trimmed V and J ends, which lost 4 bases and 2 bases, there was a span of 16 bases. The germline V gene encodes CDR1 SGHTA and CDR2 FQGNSA. The CDR3 loop spans 16 amino acids. CDR3 sequence (DNA): TGTGCCAGCAGCTCACCCTGGGACCTACTCACAGATACGCAGTATTTT. Its translation is CASSSPWDLLTDTQYF.

V is TRBV12-3 or TRBV12-4 and J is TRBJ2-6; no clear D gene. V shed 6 bases and J shed 3 bases, with 12 bases lying between them. The CDR3 loop spans 15 amino acids. CDR3 nucleotide sequence: TGTGCCAGCAGCTTTACGGGCGGTGGGGCCAACGTCCTGACTTTC. It is translated as CASSFTGGGANVLTF.

This clonotype was counted at least ten times. The V and J genes are TRBV25-1 and TRBJ2-1; D remains unclear. Germline V lookup: CDR1 MGHDK, CDR2 SYGVNS. The CDR3 loop spans 13 amino acids. The V end lost 5 bases, the J end lost 13 bases, and 18 bases lay between the germline ends. The CDR3: CASSPPVGIDQFF. Written as DNA, the CDR3 is TGTGCCAGCAGTCCTCCGGTTGGAATCGACCAGTTCTTC.

This clonotype has just a few counts. CDR3 DNA sequence: TGTGCCACTCGAGGGGTTAATGAAAAACTGTTTTTT. The encoded protein is CATRGVNEKLFF. The rearrangement links TRBV12-3 or TRBV12-4 to TRBJ1-4; TRBD1 might be the D (5 bases). V shed 10 bases and J shed 4 bases, with 10 bases lying between them. The CDR3 sequence is 12 residues long.

This clonotype appeared a few times. The chain recombines TRBV20-1 with TRBJ2-5; D is unclear. Trimming cost V 5 bases and J 2 bases, with 18 bases left between them. The CDR3 is made up of 15 amino acids. Looked up from germline, CDR1 is DFQATT and CDR2 is SNEGSKA (reference sequence). The CDR3 DNA is TGCAGTGCTCCTTTACTGGGGATGTGGCAAGAGACCCAGTACTTC. Its translation is CSAPLLGMWQETQYF.

In its sample, this clonotype was seen a few times. V gene TRBV29-1 combines with J gene TRBJ2-3; D is perhaps TRBD1 or TRBD2 (5 bases each). Trimming stripped 5 bases from V and 3 bases from J, with 15 bases between. This CDR3 comprises 14 residues. CDR1 SQVTM and CDR2 ANQGSEA come from the germline V gene. CDR3 amino acids: CSVSWGSSTDTQYF. The CDR3 region has the DNA TGCAGCGTTAGTTGGGGGTCAAGTACAGATACGCAGTATTTT.

The sample holds many counts of this clonotype. The gene calls are TRBV29-1 and TRBJ1-2; D ambiguous. Per germline, CDR1 SQVTM and CDR2 ANQGSEA. V was pared by 6 bases and J by 8 bases, with 16 bases between. CDR3 length: 12 residues. DNA for the CDR3: TGCAGCGTCGCCACCAGTTTGGGGGGCTACACCTTC. This gives the protein CSVATSLGGYTF.

The rearrangement uses TRBV12-3 or TRBV12-4 and TRBJ1-1, with a possible D match to TRBD1 (5 bases). Trimming stripped 1 base from V and 12 bases from J, with 12 bases between. The CDR3 contains 12 residues. Here the CDR3 DNA reads TGTGCCAGCAGTTTAGGGACACCCTCAACTTTCTTT. It translates to CASSLGTPSTFF.

This clonotype was seen at least ten times. The gene calls are TRBV6-5 and TRBJ2-5, with a tentative D call TRBD1 (6 bases). The ends were cut back, 0 bases at V and 5 bases at J, with 10 bases in the middle. CDR3 length equals 14 residues. From germline, CDR1 is MNHEY and CDR2 SVGAGI. CDR3 loop: CASSYSWQGETQYF. Here the CDR3 DNA reads TGTGCCAGCAGTTACTCATGGCAGGGGGAGACCCAGTACTTC.

This clonotype was seen at least ten times. The chain uses TRBV10-3 and TRBJ1-1; no firm D call. V lost 3 bases and J 5 bases, leaving 4 bases between the germline ends. The length of the CDR3 is 11 residues. From germline, CDR1 is ENHRY and CDR2 SYGVKD. In DNA, the CDR3 is TGTGCCATCAGTGAAGGGACTGAAGCTTTCTTT. It codes for CAISEGTEAFF.

The chain employs TRBV6-5 and TRBJ2-1; the D is unclear. Between the trimmed V and J ends, which lost 2 bases and 12 bases, there was a span of 8 bases. Germline CDR1 MNHEY, CDR2 SVGAGI. The CDR3 is 11 amino acids. CDR3 loop: CASSYGDGQFF. The DNA for the CDR3 is TGTGCCAGCAGTTACGGAGATGGGCAGTTCTTC.